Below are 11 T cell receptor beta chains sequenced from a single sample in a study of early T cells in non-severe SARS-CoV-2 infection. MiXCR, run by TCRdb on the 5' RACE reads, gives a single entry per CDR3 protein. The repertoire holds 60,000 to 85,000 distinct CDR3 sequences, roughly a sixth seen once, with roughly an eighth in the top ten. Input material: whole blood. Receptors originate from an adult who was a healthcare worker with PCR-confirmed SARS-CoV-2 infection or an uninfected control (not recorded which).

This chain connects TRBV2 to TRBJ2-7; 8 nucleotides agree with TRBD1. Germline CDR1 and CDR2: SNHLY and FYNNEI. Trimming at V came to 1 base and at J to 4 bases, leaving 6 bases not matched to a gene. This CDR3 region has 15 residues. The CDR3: CASSEGPGGAYEQYF. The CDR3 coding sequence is TGTGCCAGCAGTGAAGGGCCAGGGGGCGCGTACGAGCAGTACTTC.

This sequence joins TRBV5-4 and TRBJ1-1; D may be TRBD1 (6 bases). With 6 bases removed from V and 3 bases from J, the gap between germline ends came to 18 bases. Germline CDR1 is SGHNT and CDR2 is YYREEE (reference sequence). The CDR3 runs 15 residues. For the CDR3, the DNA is TGTGCCAGCATCCGCCCCACGGGGGCTGACACTGAAGCTTTCTTT. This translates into CASIRPTGADTEAFF.

The CDR3 reads CASSQGGQGGEKLFF. Here the CDR3 DNA reads TGTGCCAGCAGCCAAGGCGGACAGGGGGGTGAAAAACTGTTTTTT. The chain has TRBV4-2 and TRBJ1-4; TRBD1 agrees at 10 bases. This CDR3 comprises 15 residues. The junction had 3 bases not matched to a gene; V was cut back by 1 base and J by 7 bases. Germline loops: CDR1 LGHNA, CDR2 YNFKEQ.

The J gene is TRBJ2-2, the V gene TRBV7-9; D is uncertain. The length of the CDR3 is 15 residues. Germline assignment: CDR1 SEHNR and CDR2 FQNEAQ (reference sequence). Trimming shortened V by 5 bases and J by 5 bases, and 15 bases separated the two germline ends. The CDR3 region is CASSPLRIGTGELFF. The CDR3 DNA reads TGTGCCAGCAGCCCCCTCAGGATTGGAACCGGGGAGCTGTTTTTT.

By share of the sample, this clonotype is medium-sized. The CDR3: CASSLSSTDTQYF. CDR3 nucleotides: TGTGCCAGCAGTTTAAGCAGCACAGATACGCAGTATTTT. The chain carries TRBV27 and TRBJ2-3; unclear D gene. CDR1 and CDR2 from the germline V gene are MNHEY and SMNVEV (reference sequence). The CDR3 consists of 13 residues. V was cut by 2 bases and J by 0 bases, with 3 bases left in between.

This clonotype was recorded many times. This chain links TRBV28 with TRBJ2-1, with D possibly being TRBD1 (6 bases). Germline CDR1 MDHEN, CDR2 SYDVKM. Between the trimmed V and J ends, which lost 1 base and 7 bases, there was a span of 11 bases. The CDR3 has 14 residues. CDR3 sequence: CASSLSQGWNEQFF. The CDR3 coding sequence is TGTGCCAGCAGTTTATCGCAGGGGTGGAATGAGCAGTTCTTC.

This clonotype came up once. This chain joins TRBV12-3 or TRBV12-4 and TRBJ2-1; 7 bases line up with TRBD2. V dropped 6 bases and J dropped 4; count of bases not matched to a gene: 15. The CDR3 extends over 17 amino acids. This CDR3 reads CASSPWIAGDLYNEQFF. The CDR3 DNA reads TGTGCCAGCAGCCCTTGGATAGCGGGCGACTTATACAATGAGCAGTTCTTC.

CDR3 region: CASSVGAGGPYNEQYF. CDR3 nucleotides: TGTGCCAGCAGCGTCGGAGCGGGAGGGCCCTACAACGAGCAGTACTTC. The rearrangement links TRBV9 to TRBJ2-7; 10 nucleotides match TRBD2. Germline V gives CDR1 SGDLS, CDR2 YYNGEE. The CDR3 consists of 16 residues. With V trimmed by 2 bases and J by 5 bases, 10 bases remained unmatched. The full variable domain, completed using reference TRBV9 and TRBJ2-7, is DSGVTQTPKHLITATGQRVTLRCSPRSGDLSVYWYQQSLDQGLQFLIQYYNGEERAKGNILERFSAQQFPDLHSELNLSSLELGDSALYFCASSVGAGGPYNEQYFGPGTRLTVT.

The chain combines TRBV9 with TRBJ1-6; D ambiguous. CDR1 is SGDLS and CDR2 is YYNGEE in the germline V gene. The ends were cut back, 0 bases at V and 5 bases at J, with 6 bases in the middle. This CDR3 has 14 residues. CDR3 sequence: CASSVGGNNSPLHF. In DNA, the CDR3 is TGTGCCAGCAGCGTAGGTGGGAATAATTCACCCCTCCACTTT.

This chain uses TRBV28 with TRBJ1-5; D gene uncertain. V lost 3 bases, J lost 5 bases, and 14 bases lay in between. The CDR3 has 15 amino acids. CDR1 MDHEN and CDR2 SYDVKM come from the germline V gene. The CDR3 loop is CASSFLGKVDQPQHF. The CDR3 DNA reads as TGTGCCAGCAGTTTCCTCGGTAAAGTAGATCAGCCCCAGCATTTT.

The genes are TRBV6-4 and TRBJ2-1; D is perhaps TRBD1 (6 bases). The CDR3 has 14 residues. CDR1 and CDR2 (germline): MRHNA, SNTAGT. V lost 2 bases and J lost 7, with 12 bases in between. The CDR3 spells CASSDEAGVNEQFF. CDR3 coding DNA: TGTGCCAGCAGTGACGAGGCAGGGGTAAATGAGCAGTTCTTC.